This is a list of T cell receptor beta chains from one sample in a study of blood T cell repertoires in COVID-19. This table comes from immunoSEQ multiplex PCR, and its TCRdb copy is limited to in-frame clones, with some not included. The sample includes 90,000 to 110,000 clones, 80% to 90% of them seen just once. Sequences were obtained from peripheral blood. These TCRs come from a woman older than 75 with active or convalescent COVID-19. Both conserved end residues are part of each CDR3. A D gene is named only where the DNA matches it firmly. Some rows mark clone size as missing; the rest say once, few, many or name a class of expanded clone.

d_call	clone_size	v_call	j_call	cdr3_nt	cdr3_aa
.	.	TRBV19	TRBJ2-1	TGTGCCAGTAGTATAGACAGGGTCTACAATGAGCAGTTCTTC	CASSIDRVYNEQFF
TRBD2	.	TRBV28	TRBJ2-1	TGTGCCAGCAGTTTAGTGGGAGGGAACGGCTATGAGCAGTTCTTC	CASSLVGGNGYEQFF
TRBD1	.	TRBV6-5	TRBJ1-4	TGTGCCAGCGGCCAGGGGGATAATAATGAAAAACTGTTTTTT	CASGQGDNNEKLFF
.	.	TRBV7-9	TRBJ2-1	TGTGCCAGCAGCTCCGGACTTGAGAGCTCCTACAATGAGCAGTTCTTC	CASSSGLESSYNEQFF
.	.	TRBV4-1	TRBJ2-7	TGCGCCAGCAGCCAGGGGGCATGGGGCAATGACGAGCAGTACTTC	CASSQGAWGNDEQYF
.	.	TRBV10-2	TRBJ1-1	TGCGCCAGCAGTGAGTCCCGGGGGGAAGCTTTCTTT	CASSESRGEAFF
TRBD2	.	TRBV5-1	TRBJ2-3	TGCGCCAGCAGCTTGGGCCCCCCACTAGCGGGAGGGACAGATACGCAGTATTTT	CASSLGPPLAGGTDTQYF
.	once	TRBV6-5	TRBJ1-1	TGTGCCACCGGGGGGGGGACTGAAGCTTTCTTT	CATGGGTEAFF
TRBD1	.	TRBV19	TRBJ1-6	TGTGCCAGTAGTAAAGGGACAGGGGAGGCTAATTCACCCCTCCACTTT	CASSKGTGEANSPLHF
.	.	TRBV11-2	TRBJ2-3	TGTGCCAGCAGCAAACAGGGATTTAGCACAGATACGCAGTATTTT	CASSKQGFSTDTQYF
TRBD2	.	TRBV10-3	TRBJ2-5	TGTGCCATCAGTACGACTAGCGGTCAAGAGACCCAGTACTTC	CAISTTSGQETQYF
.	.	TRBV3-1/TRBV3-2	TRBJ1-5	TGTGCCAGCAGCCAAACGGGGAATCAGCCCCAGCATTTT	CASSQTGNQPQHF
.	.	TRBV3-1/TRBV3-2	TRBJ2-7	TGTGCCAGCAGCCAGAACCAGGGCTACGAGCAGTACTTC	CASSQNQGYEQYF
.	.	TRBV28	TRBJ2-7	TGTGCCAGCAGTTTCTCCCCCTTTGTGGGGGCCTCCTACGAGCAGTACTTC	CASSFSPFVGASYEQYF
TRBD2	.	TRBV5-1	TRBJ2-1	TGCGCCAGCAATTCGGGGACTAGCTACAATGAGCAGTTCTTC	CASNSGTSYNEQFF
TRBD2	.	TRBV5-4	TRBJ2-7	TGTGCCAGCAGCGTAGCGGGAGGATCCGGCGAGCAGTACTTC	CASSVAGGSGEQYF
TRBD1	once	TRBV9	TRBJ2-2	TGTGCCAGCAGCACCCGACAGGGGGCAGGCGGGGAGCTGTTTTTT	CASSTRQGAGGELFF
.	.	TRBV6-4	TRBJ2-7	TGTGCCAGCAGTGACCTTCGGATCAGCGGGGAGCAGTACTTC	CASSDLRISGEQYF
.	.	TRBV10-3	TRBJ2-7	TGTGCCACCCTAGATAGGACAACCTACGAGCAGTACTTC	CATLDRTTYEQYF
TRBD1	.	TRBV6-1	TRBJ1-3	TGTGCCAGCAGTGATGGGACAGGGGGCCACTCTGGAAACACCATATATTTT	CASSDGTGGHSGNTIYF
TRBD2	.	TRBV7-3	TRBJ2-1	TGTGCCAGCAGCTATCCTGGGACTAGCGGGAGAGTTTCCTACAATGAGCAGTTCTTC	CASSYPGTSGRVSYNEQFF
.	.	TRBV20-1	TRBJ1-1	TGCAGTGCTAGTGGGGGGGGGACTGAAGCTTTCTTT	CSASGGGTEAFF
TRBD2	.	TRBV2	TRBJ2-7	TGTGCCAGCAGTGGGGGACTAGCGCCATCCTACGAGCAGTACTTC	CASSGGLAPSYEQYF
.	.	TRBV28	TRBJ2-5	TGTGCCAGCAGTTTATCCGGACAGCCGTCGGGGTACTTC	CASSLSGQPSGYF